These 3 T cell receptor beta chains were sequenced from one sample in a study of long-term antiretroviral therapy in people with HIV. Running of the v3.0 immunoSEQ assay took place at survey level. Clones were read by immunoSEQ multiplex PCR, and TCRdb kept only the in-frame ones, dropping some. The table records 21,000 or so clones, around 89% of them present only once. This specimen was unsorted PBMCs, taken 2.3 years after starting antiretroviral therapy. These receptors were obtained from a man aged 60 to 75 with HIV.

The chain employs TRBV6-1 and TRBJ1-1, with no clear D. The CDR3 runs 15 residues. Trimming removed 1 base from V and 9 bases from J, with 18 bases in between. Germline assignment: CDR1 MNHNS and CDR2 SASEGT. The CDR3 DNA reads TGTGCCAGCAGTGAAGGTGAAGCCACTCTTTCCAAAGCTTTCTTT. It is translated as CASSEGEATLSKAFF.

V usage is TRBV28 and J usage is TRBJ1-3; 9 bases are shared with TRBD1. This CDR3 region has 14 residues. Germline trimming cut 5 bases from V and 3 bases from J; bases unmatched to any gene: 2. CDR1 is MDHEN and CDR2 is SYDVKM in the germline V gene. CDR3 sequence (DNA): TGTGCCAGCAGTCTGACAGGGGGTGGAAACACCATATATTTT. Translating it yields CASSLTGGGNTIYF.

This rearrangement joins TRBV10-3 to TRBJ2-7, with 9 bases that match TRBD1. This CDR3 spans 14 amino acids. Germline CDR1 is ENHRY and CDR2 is SYGVKD. J was trimmed by 6 bases and V by 5 bases; bases with no gene match: 8. The CDR3 loop is CAISPGQGDREQYF. The CDR3 nucleotides are TGTGCCATCAGTCCGGGACAGGGCGACCGCGAGCAGTACTTC.